What follows describes a single T cell receptor beta chain. The data are from a study of blood T cell repertoires in COVID-19. Study details: COVID-19 samples, acute and convalescent, were from the United States, Italy and Spain. PBMCs, B-cell-depleted T cells, or T cells were the source of the cDNA or gDNA that made up the material.

This CDR3 contains 15 residues. Germline CDR1 SNHLY, CDR2 FYNNEI. Trimming shortened V by 9 bases and J by 0 bases, and 12 bases separated the two germline ends. The authors' processing: Reference gene primer amplification gave estimated nucleated cell counts. This table comes from immunoSEQ multiplex PCR, and its TCRdb copy is limited to in-frame clones, with some not included. That table is the source of V, J and clone size, and D and trimming were worked out from the DNA. The sample has a few hundred thousand clones, roughly 90% seen once. This TCR was sampled from a man between 18 and 35 years old who had recovered from COVID-19. Source material: peripheral blood. The chain uses TRBV2 and TRBJ2-6, with D hard to call. CDR3 DNA sequence: TGTGCCAGAGAAGCATCTGACTCTGGGGCCAACGTCCTGACTTTC. Protein product: CAREASDSGANVLTF.